This is a list of T cell receptor beta chains from one sample in a study of T cells in Graves' hyperthyroidism and ophthalmopathy. TCRdb re-called the multiplex PCR reads through MiXCR, storing one row per CDR3 protein. This sample yields hundreds of thousands of distinct CDR3 sequences, of which around 15% are seen a single time; 10% to 13% belongs to the top ten. Material: blood. The receptors were gathered from a woman under 30 with Graves' hyperthyroidism. Both conserved end residues are part of each CDR3. The order of the fields is CDR3 length, D gene, V gene, J gene, clone size, CDR3 DNA, CDR3 protein. A D gene is named only where the DNA matches it firmly. Clone size is shown for a subset of rows, as once, few, many or a class of expanded clone.

>15|TRBD1|TRBV6-5|TRBJ2-2|many
TGTGCCAGCAGTTACTCCAGGGGGTCGACCGGGGAGCTGTTTTTT
CASSYSRGSTGELFF
>14|TRBD1|TRBV27|TRBJ1-2|.
TGTGCCAGCAGTCCTCCGACAGGGGGAGTTGGCTACACCTTC
CASSPPTGGVGYTF
>15|TRBD2|TRBV7-2|TRBJ2-5|.
TGTGCCAGCAGCCGACTAGCGGGAGTGGCAGAGACCCAGTACTTC
CASSRLAGVAETQYF
>13|.|TRBV2|TRBJ1-1|many
TGTGCCACCCTGCGCAGGGAGAACACTGAAGCTTTCTTT
CATLRRENTEAFF
>16|.|TRBV18|TRBJ1-2|many
TGTGCCAGCTCACCGCGCCGGAACAGGGCTAACTATGGCTACACCTTC
CASSPRRNRANYGYTF
>14|.|TRBV12-3/TRBV12-4|TRBJ2-5|few
TGTGCCAGCAGTTCGACGATTATAGCCGAGACCCAGTACTTC
CASSSTIIAETQYF
>14|.|TRBV13|TRBJ2-3|many
TGTGCCAGCAGCTCCAGGGGCCAGGGGGATACGCAGTATTTT
CASSSRGQGDTQYF
>14|TRBD2|TRBV30|TRBJ2-2|.
TGTGCCTGGAGTAGCGGGAGGAACACCGGGGAGCTGTTTTTT
CAWSSGRNTGELFF
>16|.|TRBV14|TRBJ2-1|many
TGTGCCAGCAGCCAAAGTATAGCGGAGATCTACAATGAGCAGTTCTTC
CASSQSIAEIYNEQFF
>15|.|TRBV2|TRBJ1-1|many
TGTGCCAGCAGTCCGCGCACCCCGAGGGGGGTTGAAGCTTTCTTT
CASSPRTPRGVEAFF
>14|.|TRBV27|TRBJ1-1|many
TGTGCCAGCCCCAAGAGGGGGGAAGGTACTGAAGCTTTCTTT
CASPKRGEGTEAFF
>16|TRBD2|TRBV5-1|TRBJ2-7|few
TGCGCCAGCAGCCCCCTAGCGGGCCTTAGCTCCTACGAGCAGTACTTC
CASSPLAGLSSYEQYF
>15|.|TRBV20-1|TRBJ1-2|many
TGCAGTGCTAGTGCGTCAGAGCCATCTAACTATGGCTACACCTTC
CSASASEPSNYGYTF
>15|.|TRBV5-5|TRBJ1-1|few
TGTGCCAGCAGCGCCTCGGGACACCTATACACTGAAGCTTTCTTT
CASSASGHLYTEAFF
>18|TRBD2|TRBV2|TRBJ2-1|.
TGTGCCAGCAGTCCTCCTATGGGGACTAGCGGCTCCTACAATGAGCAGTTCTTC
CASSPPMGTSGSYNEQFF
>15|.|TRBV20-1|TRBJ1-2|many
TGCAGTGCTAGTGATTTGCGGGGGAGTAACTATGGCTACACCTTC
CSASDLRGSNYGYTF
>15|TRBD1|TRBV6-1|TRBJ2-7|.
TGTGCCAGTCTCGCTGTGGGACAGGGGGCCAACGAGCAGTACTTC
CASLAVGQGANEQYF
>17|TRBD2|TRBV14|TRBJ2-3|few
TGTGCCAGCAGCCAAGAAGGGCTAGCGGGAGTAGCAGATACGCAGTATTTT
CASSQEGLAGVADTQYF
>16|TRBD2|TRBV10-3|TRBJ2-7|few
TGTGCCATCAGTGAGTCCGAAAGCGGGGCCTCCTACGAGCAGTACTTC
CAISESESGASYEQYF
>18|.|TRBV10-3|TRBJ1-5|few
TGTGCCATCAGTGAGTCGGATCTCGCTGGACCTAGCAATCAGCCCCAGCATTTT
CAISESDLAGPSNQPQHF
>16|.|TRBV4-1|TRBJ1-1|.
TGCGCCAGCAGCCGAGGCCCGGGGCGGTCGAACACTGAAGCTTTCTTT
CASSRGPGRSNTEAFF
>14|TRBD1|TRBV20-1|TRBJ2-7|many
TGCAGTGCTAGAGCCGGCAGGGGGCGGAACGAGCAGTACTTC
CSARAGRGRNEQYF